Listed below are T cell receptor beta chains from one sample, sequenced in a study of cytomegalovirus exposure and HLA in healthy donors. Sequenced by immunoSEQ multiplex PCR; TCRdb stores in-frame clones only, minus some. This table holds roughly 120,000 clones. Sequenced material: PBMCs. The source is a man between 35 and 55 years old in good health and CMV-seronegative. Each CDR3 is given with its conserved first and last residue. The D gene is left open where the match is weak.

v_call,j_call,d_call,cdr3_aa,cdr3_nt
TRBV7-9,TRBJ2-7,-,CASSSLYEQYF,TGTGCCAGCAGCTCTCTTTACGAGCAGTACTTC
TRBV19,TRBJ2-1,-,CASSIGGGLVWQFF,TGTGCCAGTAGTATAGGGGGGGGCCTGGTGTGGCAGTTCTTC
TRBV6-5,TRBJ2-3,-,CASSYSSGSSTDTQYF,TGTGCCAGCAGTTACTCGTCGGGGAGTAGCACAGATACGCAGTATTTT
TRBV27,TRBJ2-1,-,CASSLLTGSYNEQFF,TGTGCCAGCAGTTTATTAACTGGCTCCTACAATGAGCAGTTCTTC
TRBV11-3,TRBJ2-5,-,CASSPGGTPETQYF,TGTGCCAGCAGCCCAGGGGGGACCCCAGAGACCCAGTACTTC
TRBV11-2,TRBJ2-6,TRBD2,CASSLLAGTYSGANVLTF,TGTGCCAGCAGCTTATTAGCGGGAACTTACTCTGGGGCCAACGTCCTGACTTTC
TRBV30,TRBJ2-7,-,CAWSRSWTGRGDEQYF,TGTGCCTGGAGCAGATCTTGGACAGGAAGGGGGGACGAGCAGTACTTC
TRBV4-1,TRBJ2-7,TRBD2,CASSQGPGLKTYEQYF,TGCGCCAGCAGCCAAGGGCCGGGACTAAAAACCTACGAGCAGTACTTC
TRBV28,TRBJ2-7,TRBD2,CASSFGLAGSYEQYF,TGTGCCAGCAGTTTCGGACTAGCGGGCTCCTACGAGCAGTACTTC
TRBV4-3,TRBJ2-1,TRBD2,CASSPGAGELYNEQFF,TGCGCCAGCAGCCCTGGAGCGGGAGAATTATACAATGAGCAGTTCTTC
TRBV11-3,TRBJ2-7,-,CASSLTQPGSYEQYF,TGTGCCAGCAGCTTGACCCAACCAGGCTCCTACGAGCAGTACTTC
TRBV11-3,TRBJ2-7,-,CASSPWTENSYEQYF,TGTGCCAGCAGCCCATGGACAGAAAACTCCTACGAGCAGTACTTC
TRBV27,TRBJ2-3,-,CASRKSGVGTDTQYF,TGTGCCAGCAGGAAATCCGGAGTAGGCACAGATACGCAGTATTTT
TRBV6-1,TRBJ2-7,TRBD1,CASSEAPGQGILYEQYF,TGTGCCAGCAGTGAAGCTCCGGGACAGGGTATTCTCTACGAGCAGTACTTC
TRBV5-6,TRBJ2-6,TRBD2,CASSLRGVGANVLTF,TGTGCCAGCAGCTTGCGGGGGGTCGGGGCCAACGTCCTGACTTTC
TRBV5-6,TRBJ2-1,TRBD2,CASSLGAGGRADEQFF,TGTGCCAGCAGCTTGGGCGCGGGAGGGAGGGCAGATGAGCAGTTCTTC
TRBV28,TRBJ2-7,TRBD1,CASSGTGAEQYF,TGTGCCAGCAGCGGGACAGGGGCCGAGCAGTACTTC
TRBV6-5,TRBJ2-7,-,CASSGTLVPYEQYF,TGTGCCAGCTCCGGGACACTAGTTCCCTACGAGCAGTACTTC
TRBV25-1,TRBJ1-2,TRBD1,CASSGVRDRDYGYTF,TGTGCCAGCAGTGGAGTTCGGGACAGGGACTATGGCTACACCTTC
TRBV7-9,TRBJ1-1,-,CASSETGRAFF,TGTGCCAGCAGCGAGACAGGTCGGGCTTTCTTT
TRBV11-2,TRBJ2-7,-,CASSSRRGHGYEQYF,TGTGCCAGCAGCTCCAGGAGGGGGCACGGGTACGAGCAGTACTTC
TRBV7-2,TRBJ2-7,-,CASSPPALYEQYF,TGTGCCAGCAGCCCACCTGCACTGTACGAGCAGTACTTC
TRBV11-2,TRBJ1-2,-,CASSSDSEMGYTF,TGTGCCAGCAGCTCCGACAGCGAAATGGGCTACACCTTC
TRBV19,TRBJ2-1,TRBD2,CASSSGRYNEQFF,TGTGCCAGTAGTAGCGGGAGGTACAATGAGCAGTTCTTC
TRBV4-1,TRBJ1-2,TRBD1,CASSQDGTANYGYTF,TGCGCCAGCAGCCAAGATGGGACAGCTAACTATGGCTACACCTTC
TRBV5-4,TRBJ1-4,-,CASSLNPQGNEKLFF,TGTGCCAGCAGCCTGAATCCACAGGGAAATGAAAAACTGTTTTTT